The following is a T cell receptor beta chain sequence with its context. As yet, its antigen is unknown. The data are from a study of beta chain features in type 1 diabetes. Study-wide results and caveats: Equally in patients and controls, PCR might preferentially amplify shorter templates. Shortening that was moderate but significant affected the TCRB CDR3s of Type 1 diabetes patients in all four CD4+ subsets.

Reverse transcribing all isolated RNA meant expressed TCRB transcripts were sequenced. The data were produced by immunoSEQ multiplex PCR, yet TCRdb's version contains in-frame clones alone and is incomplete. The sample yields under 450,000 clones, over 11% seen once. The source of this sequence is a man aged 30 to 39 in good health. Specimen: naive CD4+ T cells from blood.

The CDR3: CSVEVTGIYEQYF. Written as DNA, the CDR3 is TGCAGCGTTGAAGTTACAGGGATCTACGAGCAGTACTTC. The rearrangement uses TRBV29-1 and TRBJ2-7, with a possible D match to TRBD1 (6 bases). Germline CDR1 and CDR2: SQVTM and ANQGSEA. This CDR3 is 13 amino acids long. Between the trimmed V and J ends, which lost 1 base and 3 bases, there was a span of 10 bases.